This T cell receptor beta chain was captured in a study of T cell changes during pregnancy in multiple sclerosis. The method was immunoSEQ multiplex PCR; TCRdb's version includes in-frame clones alone and lacks a portion of them. The sample gives about 40,000 clones, roughly 90% of which show up once; approximately 1.5% is in the top ten. Germline V gives CDR1 MDHEN, CDR2 SYDVKM. The CDR3 totals 14 residues. V was pared by 6 bases and J by 10 bases, with 8 bases of the junction left unmatched. The specimen was PBMCs (not recorded whether the cells were cultured). This receptor was identified in a female donor with multiple sclerosis, enrolled in a pregnancy study. The gene calls are TRBV28 and TRBJ2-7; TRBD2 agrees at 14 bases. The DNA of the CDR3 is TGTGCCAGCAGACCGACAGGGACTAGCGGGAGACAGTACTTC. Amino acids: CASRPTGTSGRQYF.